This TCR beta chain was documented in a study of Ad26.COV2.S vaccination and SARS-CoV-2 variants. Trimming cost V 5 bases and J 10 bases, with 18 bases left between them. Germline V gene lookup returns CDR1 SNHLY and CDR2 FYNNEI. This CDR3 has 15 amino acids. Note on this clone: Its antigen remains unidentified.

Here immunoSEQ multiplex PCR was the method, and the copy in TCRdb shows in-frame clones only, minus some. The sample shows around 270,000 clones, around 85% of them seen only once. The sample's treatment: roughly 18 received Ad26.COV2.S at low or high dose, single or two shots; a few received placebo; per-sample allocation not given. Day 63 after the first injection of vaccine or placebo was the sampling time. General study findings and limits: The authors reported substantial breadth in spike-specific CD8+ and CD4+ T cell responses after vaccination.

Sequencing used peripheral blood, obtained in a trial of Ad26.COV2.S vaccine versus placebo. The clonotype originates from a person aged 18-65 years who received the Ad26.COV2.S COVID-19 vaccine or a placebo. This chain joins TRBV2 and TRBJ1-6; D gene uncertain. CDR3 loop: CASSPKDGGQSPLHF. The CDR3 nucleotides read TGTGCCAGCAGTCCCAAAGATGGAGGTCAGTCACCCCTCCACTTT.